These 18 T cell receptor beta chains came from one sample sequenced in a study of beta chain features in type 1 diabetes listed by TCRdb under 2018. Receptor libraries were prepared by the immunoSEQ multiplex PCR assay. All of the isolated RNA was reverse transcribed with the High Capacity cDNA Reverse Transcription Kit, so expressed TCRB transcripts were sequenced. TCRdb carries this immuneACCESS record with in-frame sequences only. Its versions omit some clonotypes, under half of them owing to an unresolved V gene in the studies checked, with the rest unexplained. The sample table contains around 340,000 clones; only one count was recorded for less than 20% of them. The ten most abundant clones make up 0.044% of the sample. Sequenced: naive CD4+ T cells from blood. Read against the paper, the sample's cell subset or site label means: true naive CD4+ T cells. Receptor source: a woman younger than 35 in good health.

The table lists this clone with a few counts. The V and J genes are TRBV19 and TRBJ1-5, with D possibly being TRBD1 (6 bases). V dropped 1 base and J dropped 2 bases, with 9 bases sitting between them. CDR1 is LNHDA and CDR2 is SQIVND in the germline V gene (reference sequence). The CDR3 totals 15 residues. CDR3 sequence (DNA): TGTGCCAGTAGTATAGTCAGGGGCGGCAATCAGCCCCAGCATTTT. Translating it yields CASSIVRGGNQPQHF.

There are a few counts of this clone. V and J are TRBV7-2 and TRBJ2-5; TRBD2 is a possible D gene (6 bases). V shed 5 bases and J shed 3 bases, with 16 bases lying between them. CDR3 size: 15 residues. CDR1 SGHTA and CDR2 FQGNSA come from the germline V gene. The CDR3: CASSLLGLPKETQYF. Written as DNA, the CDR3 is TGTGCCAGCAGCCTATTAGGACTACCCAAAGAGACCCAGTACTTC. The complete variable domain, with remaining parts taken from reference TRBV7-2 and TRBJ2-5, reads GAGVSQSPSNKVTEKGKDVELRCDPISGHTALYWYRQSLGQGLEFLIYFQGNSAPDKSGLPSDRFSAERTGGSVSTLTIQRTQQEDSAVYLCASSLLGLPKETQYFGPGTRLLVL.

There are a few counts of this clone. The gene calls are TRBV7-2 and TRBJ2-1; possibly TRBD1 for D (5 bases). Germline values: CDR1 SGHTA, CDR2 FQGNSA. V shed 3 bases and J shed 3 bases, with 12 bases lying between them. This CDR3 has 15 amino acids. The CDR3 protein is CASSFDRGYYNEQFF. The CDR3 DNA reads as TGTGCCAGCAGCTTCGACAGAGGCTACTACAATGAGCAGTTCTTC.

The chain has TRBV6-1 and TRBJ2-7; TRBD2 aligns across 15 bases. The CDR3 runs 15 residues. The V gene's germline CDR1 is MNHNS and CDR2 SASEGT. Losses at the gene ends were 8 bases for V and 0 bases for J; bases not matched to a gene: 2. In nucleotides, the CDR3 is TGTGCCAGCTCGGGACTAGCGGGAGGCTCCTACGAGCAGTACTTC. Translation: CASSGLAGGSYEQYF.

This clone was seen more than once but under ten times. This sequence joins TRBV29-1 and TRBJ1-2; TRBD1 matches 9 bases. V gave up 6 bases and J gave up 7 bases; unmatched junction bases: 9. The germline V gene encodes CDR1 SQVTM and CDR2 ANQGSEA. CDR3 length equals 13 residues. The CDR3 protein is CSVHRGQESGYTF. The DNA for the CDR3 is TGCAGCGTGCACAGGGGGCAAGAGTCTGGCTACACCTTC.

This clone was counted a few times. The chain uses TRBV28 and TRBJ1-1; D perhaps matches TRBD1 (5 bases). This CDR3 is built from 14 residues. V was cut by 6 bases and J by 0 bases, with 11 bases left in between. Germline V gene data show CDR1 as MDHEN and CDR2 as SYDVKM. CDR3 bases: TGTGCCAGCAGGGGCGGGACGGTGAACACTGAAGCTTTCTTT. This encodes CASRGGTVNTEAFF.

This clone showed up just a few times. The gene calls are TRBV4-1 and TRBJ1-5; D is unresolved. Germline CDR1 MGHRA, CDR2 YSYEKL. The CDR3 contains 15 residues. The germline V and J ends were trimmed by 0 bases and 4 bases, with 10 bases remaining between them. The CDR3 DNA sequence: TGCGCCAGCAGCCAAGATGGCGGGTTAAATCAGCCCCAGCATTTT. Residues: CASSQDGGLNQPQHF.

This clone was recorded a few times. The rearrangement uses TRBV21-1 and TRBJ2-1; no check of the table's D call, TRBD2, against the DNA was made. TRBV21-1 is recorded as a pseudogene. The CDR3 extends over 18 amino acids. The CDR3 region is CASSKVRSLVLESHEQFF. As DNA, the CDR3 is TGTGCCAGCAGCAAAGTCCGGTCCCTGGTGCTGGAGTCGCATGAGCAGTTCTTC.

This clone has more than one count but fewer than ten. V gene TRBV7-8 combines with J gene TRBJ2-7, with 9 bases lining up with TRBD2. V trimming: 7 bases; J trimming: 3 bases; junction bases outside the gene matches: 7. Per the germline V gene, CDR1 is SGHVS and CDR2 is FQNEAQ. CDR3 size: 14 residues. Written as DNA, the CDR3 is TGTGCCAGCATCGGAGCGGGAGGAGACTACGAGCAGTACTTC. It specifies CASIGAGGDYEQYF.

This clone was picked up a small number of times. CDR3 DNA: TGTGCCAGCAGCTTAGTCGGGGGGGAAGAGACCCAGTACTTC. Encoded protein: CASSLVGGEETQYF. J is TRBJ2-5 and V is TRBV7-9, with 8 positions matching TRBD2. Looked up from germline, CDR1 is SEHNR and CDR2 is FQNEAQ (reference sequence). The CDR3 sequence is 14 residues long. The V and J ends lost 1 base and 3 bases, in that order; junction bases with no gene match: 1.

In this sample, this clone turned up a few times. The genes are TRBV18 and TRBJ1-5; a possible D gene is TRBD1 (6 bases). The CDR3 runs 15 residues. CDR1 is KGHSH, CDR2 LQKENI, per germline. Between the trimmed V and J ends, which lost 5 bases and 6 bases, there was a span of 17 bases. CDR3 in amino acids: CASSAATGRGQPQHF. In DNA, the CDR3 is TGTGCCAGCTCAGCGGCTACAGGGCGCGGTCAGCCCCAGCATTTT.

The rearrangement links TRBV7-9 to TRBJ1-2; no clear D. Trimming removed 8 bases from V and 8 bases from J, with 9 bases in between. Germline V gene sequence: CDR1 SEHNR, CDR2 FQNEAQ (reference sequence). The CDR3 length is 10 residues. The CDR3 is CASFEGGYTF. CDR3 DNA: TGTGCCAGCTTTGAGGGCGGCTACACCTTC.

On this clone: A junction end diverges from the germline sequence, so it may reflect a read error. This chain links TRBV7-7 with TRBJ2-2; TRBD2 might be the D (6 bases). The CDR3 totals 16 residues. CDR1 is SSHAT and CDR2 is FNYEAQ in the germline V gene (reference sequence). For the CDR3, the DNA is TGTGCTAGCAGCTTAGCTGCGGGGCGGGACACCGGGGAGCTGTTTTTT. Its protein product is CASSLAAGRDTGELFF.

This clone came up a few times. V usage is TRBV30 and J usage is TRBJ2-5; TRBD2 matches at 8 bases. Germline V gene sequence: CDR1 GTSNPN, CDR2 SVGIG (reference sequence). CDR3 length equals 13 residues. The V gene end was trimmed by 4 bases and the J gene end by 11 bases; junction bases not matched to a gene: 12. The CDR3 here is CAWISGLAREQYF. The CDR3 DNA sequence: TGTGCCTGGATAAGTGGACTAGCTCGGGAGCAGTACTTC.

The chain carries TRBV10-3 and TRBJ2-1; TRBD2 matches 11 bases. The CDR3 length is 15 residues. CDR1 and CDR2 (germline): ENHRY, SYGVKD. With V trimmed by 7 bases and J by 5 bases, 7 bases remained unmatched. The CDR3 sequence: CAINPGTSGNNEQFF. The CDR3 nucleotides are TGTGCCATCAATCCCGGGACTAGCGGTAACAATGAGCAGTTCTTC.

This clone was counted between two and nine times. V and J are TRBV2 and TRBJ2-5; D possibly corresponds to TRBD2 (7 bases). Germline values: CDR1 SNHLY, CDR2 FYNNEI. The CDR3 has 14 residues. V was trimmed by 3 bases and J by 4 bases, leaving 12 bases between them. CDR3 loop: CASSDGRGSETQYF. The CDR3, as DNA: TGTGCCAGCAGTGATGGGAGGGGGTCAGAGACCCAGTACTTC.

This clone was counted only a few times. The V call is TRBV19, the J call TRBJ2-4, with 8 bases matching TRBD2. This CDR3 has 16 amino acids. Per germline, CDR1 LNHDA and CDR2 SQIVND (reference sequence). Germline trimming cut 5 bases from V and 0 bases from J; bases unmatched to any gene: 6. CDR3 nucleotide sequence: TGTGCCAGTAGTCAGACTAGCGCAAGAGCCAAAAACATTCAGTACTTC. Protein sequence: CASSQTSARAKNIQYF.

The chain couples TRBV19 to TRBJ2-7, with 12 bases matching TRBD2. V shed 6 bases, J shed 0 bases, and the junction held 6 bases outside the gene matches. The V gene's germline CDR1 is LNHDA and CDR2 SQIVND (reference sequence). This CDR3 is 16 amino acids long. The CDR3 is CASRRLAGDLSYEQYF. The DNA for the CDR3 is TGTGCCAGTAGAAGACTAGCGGGAGACCTCTCCTACGAGCAGTACTTC.